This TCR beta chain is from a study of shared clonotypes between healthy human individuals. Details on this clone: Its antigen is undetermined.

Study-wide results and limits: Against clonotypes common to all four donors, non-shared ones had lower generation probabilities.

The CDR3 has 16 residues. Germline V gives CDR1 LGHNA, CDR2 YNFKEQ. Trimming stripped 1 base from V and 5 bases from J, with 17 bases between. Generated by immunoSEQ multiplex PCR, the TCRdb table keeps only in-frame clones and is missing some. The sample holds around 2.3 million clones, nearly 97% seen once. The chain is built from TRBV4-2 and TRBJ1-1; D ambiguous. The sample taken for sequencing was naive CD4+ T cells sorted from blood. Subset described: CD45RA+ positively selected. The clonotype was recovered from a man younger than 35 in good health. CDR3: CASSQGSFTISTEAFF. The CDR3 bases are TGTGCCAGCAGCCAAGGAAGTTTCACAATTAGTACTGAAGCTTTCTTT.